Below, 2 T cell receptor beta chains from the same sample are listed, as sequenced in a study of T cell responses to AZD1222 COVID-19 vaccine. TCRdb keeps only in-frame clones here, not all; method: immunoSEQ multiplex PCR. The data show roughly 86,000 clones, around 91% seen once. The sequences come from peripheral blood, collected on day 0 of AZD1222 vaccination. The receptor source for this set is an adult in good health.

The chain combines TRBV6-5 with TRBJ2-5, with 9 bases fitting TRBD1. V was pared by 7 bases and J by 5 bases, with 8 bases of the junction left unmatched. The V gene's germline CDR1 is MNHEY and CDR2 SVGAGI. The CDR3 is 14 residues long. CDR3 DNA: TGTGCCAGCATTTGCCTGGACAGGGGTGAGACCCAGTACTTC. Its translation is CASICLDRGETQYF.

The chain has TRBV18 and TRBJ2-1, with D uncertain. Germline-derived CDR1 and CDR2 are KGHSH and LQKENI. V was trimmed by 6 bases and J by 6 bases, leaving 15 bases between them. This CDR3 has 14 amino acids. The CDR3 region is CASSPRTKPNEQFF. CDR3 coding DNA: TGTGCCAGCTCCCCAAGGACGAAACCCAATGAGCAGTTCTTC.